These T cell receptor beta chains were read from a single sample in a study of T cells in Graves' hyperthyroidism and ophthalmopathy. MiXCR, applied by TCRdb to the multiplex PCR reads, yields one record per CDR3 protein. Here the sample spans about 560,000 distinct CDR3 sequences, approximately 15% being singletons. Sequencing was carried out using blood. The receptors were gathered from a woman between 18 and 29 years old with Graves' hyperthyroidism. CDR3s include the opening cysteine and the closing phenylalanine or tryptophan. D genes are given only for firm matches. Clone size, where shown, is once, few, many, or a class for clones that have expanded.

TRBJ2-1 - - TRBV25-1 TGTGCCAGCAGTCCCCAGAGCGGGCATAGCTCCTACAATGAGCAGTTCTTC CASSPQSGHSSYNEQFF
TRBJ2-7 few TRBD1 TRBV6-5 TGTGCCAGCAGTTACCAGACAGGGGCCTCCTACGAGCAGTACTTC CASSYQTGASYEQYF
TRBJ2-7 many - TRBV3-1 TGTGCCAGCAGCCAAGTTCGGGGATTCTCCTACGAGCAGTACTTC CASSQVRGFSYEQYF
TRBJ2-1 - - TRBV29-1 TGCAGCGTCTCCCCCCTGAAGAATGAGCAGTTCTTC CSVSPLKNEQFF
TRBJ1-2 few - TRBV10-3 TGTGCAACCGGACCTAACTATGGCTACACCTTC CATGPNYGYTF
TRBJ2-2 few TRBD1 TRBV7-9 TGTGCCAGCAGCCCCAGGGACAGGAACACCGGGGAGCTGTTTTTT CASSPRDRNTGELFF
TRBJ2-7 many TRBD2 TRBV18 TGTGCCAGCTCACCCCCCGGACTAGCGGGAGACGAGCAGTACTTC CASSPPGLAGDEQYF
TRBJ1-5 few - TRBV12-3/TRBV12-4 TGTGCCAGCACCCCTGGGGGTAAGCAGCCCCAGCATTTT CASTPGGKQPQHF
TRBJ2-1 - - TRBV5-8 TGTGCCAGCAAAGATGTTCTGAGCTCCTACAATGAGCAGTTCTTC CASKDVLSSYNEQFF
TRBJ2-7 - - TRBV19 TGTGCCAGTTGCGTCGCAGGGGGGGGCGAGCAGTACTTC CASCVAGGGEQYF
TRBJ1-4 many - TRBV20-1 TGCAGTGCTAGCTCTAATGAAAAACTGTTTTTT CSASSNEKLFF
TRBJ1-1 few - TRBV12-3/TRBV12-4 TGTGCCAGCAGGCCGTTGGAGAGGATGAACACTGAAGCTTTCTTT CASRPLERMNTEAFF
TRBJ2-1 once - TRBV6-1 TGTGCCAGCAGTGACGGCGGGAGTAGGGGGTCCTACAATGAGCAGTTCTTC CASSDGGSRGSYNEQFF
TRBJ1-5 few TRBD1 TRBV7-9 TGTGCCAGCAGCTTATTTGGGACAGGGGGCGATCAGCCCCAGCATTTT CASSLFGTGGDQPQHF
TRBJ2-5 many TRBD2 TRBV12-3/TRBV12-4 TGTGCCAGCAGTTTAAGAGTGGGACTAGCGGGGCTAGAGACCCAGTACTTC CASSLRVGLAGLETQYF
TRBJ1-5 few - TRBV18 TGTGCCAGCTCACCCGTAGACGGCAATCAGCCCCAGCATTTT CASSPVDGNQPQHF
TRBJ1-4 many - TRBV16 TGTGCCAGCAGCCAATCGATATGGGGGGACGTCAATGAAAAACTGTTTTTT CASSQSIWGDVNEKLFF
TRBJ2-3 many TRBD2 TRBV5-1 TGCGCCAGCAACGCCCCGGGACTAGCGGGAGCGGAAGGCACAGATACGCAGTATTTT CASNAPGLAGAEGTDTQYF
TRBJ1-2 few - TRBV28 TGTGCCAGCAGTTCGGCCCAGGTGATATCCTACACCTTC CASSSAQVISYTF
TRBJ2-3 - - TRBV7-9 TGTGCCAGCAGCTTAGCGCTAAATCGGGAGAGCACAGATACGCAGTATTTT CASSLALNRESTDTQYF
TRBJ2-3 many - TRBV29-1 TGCAGCGTGAACCGGGCCTCAGAGGCAGATACGCAGTATTTT CSVNRASEADTQYF
TRBJ1-1 - - TRBV20-1 TGCAGTGGTAGGGCCCCGAACACTGAAGCTTTCTTT CSGRAPNTEAFF
TRBJ1-5 - - TRBV24-1 TGTGCCACCAGTGAGCCCGGGGGGCCCCAGCATTTT CATSEPGGPQHF
TRBJ1-1 - TRBD1 TRBV10-3 TGTGCCATCACATCGGGACAGGGGCCTGAAGCTTTCTTT CAITSGQGPEAFF
TRBJ2-7 many - TRBV6-5 TGTGCCAGCAGTTACGGCCGTGGCAGCACAATCTCCTACGAGCAGTACTTC CASSYGRGSTISYEQYF
TRBJ1-1 few - TRBV18 TGTGCCAGCTCACCACCGTCAGTAGGGACTGAAGCTTTCTTT CASSPPSVGTEAFF
TRBJ2-1 - TRBD2 TRBV5-8 TGTGCCAGCTCAGACCGACGGGGGGTCGCCTACGAGCAGTTCTTC CASSDRRGVAYEQFF
TRBJ1-1 many - TRBV10-3 TGTGCCATCAGTGGAGGAGACCTGAACACTGAAGCTTTCTTT CAISGGDLNTEAFF
TRBJ2-1 many TRBD2 TRBV2 TGTGCCAGCAGCACTAGCGGGGCTACCTACAATGAGCAGTTCTTC CASSTSGATYNEQFF